The 31 T cell receptor beta chains given below trace back to one sample, sequenced in a study of beta chain features in type 1 diabetes. The sequenced template was cDNA made from the entire isolated RNA. This table comes from immunoSEQ multiplex PCR, and its TCRdb copy is limited to in-frame clones, with some not included. This sample has roughly 450,000 clones, with about 14% found just once. Specimen: naive CD4+ T cells from blood. The source is a man under 40 in good health.

This clone was seen more than once but under ten times. CDR3 in DNA: TGCGCCAGCAGTCGGGACCACGACATCGATGAGCAGTTCTTC. It encodes CASSRDHDIDEQFF. V gene TRBV4-3 combines with J gene TRBJ2-1; possibly TRBD1 or TRBD2 for D (5 bases each). CDR1 LGHNA and CDR2 YSLEER come from the germline V gene. CDR3 length equals 14 residues. The V and J ends lost 6 bases and 8 bases respectively, with 17 bases between them.

This clone has just a few counts. The V gene is TRBV5-6, the J gene TRBJ2-3; D possibly corresponds to TRBD2 (5 bases). This CDR3 has 14 residues. Trimming left V 3 bases short and J 5 bases short, with 13 bases between. Germline CDR1 is SGHDT and CDR2 is YYEEEE. The CDR3 loop is CASSSRGYEDTQYF. In nucleotides, the CDR3 is TGTGCCAGCAGCTCGCGAGGGTATGAAGATACGCAGTATTTT.

This clone was seen a handful of times. This sequence joins TRBV15 and TRBJ2-1; maybe TRBD2 (6 bases). CDR1 LNHNV and CDR2 YYDKDF come from the germline V gene (reference sequence). This CDR3 is built from 19 residues. The V end was cut by 5 bases, the J end by 0 bases, with 23 bases between. DNA for the CDR3: TGTGCCACCAGCTTCCCCATGGCGGGACTCGAGAGCTCCTACAATGAGCAGTTCTTC. Translated, it gives CATSFPMAGLESSYNEQFF.

The CDR3 bases are TGCAGCGTTGGGCCCAAAACGACCCAAGAGACCCAGTACTTC. Protein product: CSVGPKTTQETQYF. The rearrangement links TRBV29-1 to TRBJ2-5; D call uncertain. The CDR3 sequence is 14 residues long. Trimming pared 4 bases from V and 1 base from J, leaving 13 bases between. Germline CDR1 and CDR2: SQVTM and ANQGSEA.

This clone was recorded a few times. The rearrangement links TRBV4-3 to TRBJ2-6; D gene uncertain. Germline CDR1 LGHNA, CDR2 YSLEER. V lost 4 bases and J 2 bases, leaving 9 bases between the germline ends. The CDR3 contains 15 residues. The CDR3 nucleotides are TGCGCCAGCAGCCGCGACCGAGCTGGGGCCAACGTCCTGACTTTC. Translated: CASSRDRAGANVLTF.

For this clone: The junction departs from germline at one end; a sequencing error may be responsible. The V gene is TRBV25-1, the J gene TRBJ2-7, with D tentatively TRBD1 or TRBD2 (5 bases each). CDR1 is MGHDK and CDR2 is SYGVNS in the germline V gene. There are 11 residues in the CDR3. The CDR3 loop reads CASSEIGAKNF. CDR3 sequence (DNA): TGTGCCAGCAGTGAAATCGGGGCTAAGAACTTC.

This clone has just a few counts. The chain links TRBV28 to TRBJ2-2; 10 nucleotides align to TRBD2. With 7 bases clipped from V and 3 bases from J, the junction kept 2 bases outside the gene matches. CDR3 length: 14 amino acids. The germline CDR1 and CDR2 sequences are MDHEN and SYDVKM. In DNA form, the CDR3 reads TGTGCCAGCAAGCTAGCGGGAGACACCGGGGAGCTGTTTTTT. Protein: CASKLAGDTGELFF.

This clone showed up just a few times. The rearrangement joins TRBV7-9 to TRBJ2-7; TRBD2 is a possible D gene (5 bases). This CDR3 has 15 amino acids. The germline V gene has CDR1 SEHNR and CDR2 FQNEAQ (reference sequence). Trimming left V 5 bases short and J 7 bases short, with 21 bases between. CDR3 in amino acids: CASSLGRGSPWEQYV. DNA of the CDR3: TGTGCCAGCAGCCTAGGGAGAGGTTCCCCCTGGGAGCAGTACGTC.

V and J are TRBV6-1 and TRBJ2-7; weak D call: TRBD1 (5 bases). The CDR3 totals 13 residues. V was cut by 8 bases and J by 4 bases, with 15 bases left in between. Germline V CDR1 and CDR2: MNHNS, SASEGT. CDR3 protein: CASGKTALYEQYV. CDR3 in DNA: TGTGCCAGCGGAAAGACAGCGTTATACGAGCAGTACGTC.

The chain couples TRBV7-2 to TRBJ2-7; 9 bases line up with TRBD1. CDR1 and CDR2 from the germline V gene are SGHTA and FQGNSA. This CDR3 has 15 residues. J gave up 0 bases and V 6 bases, and 6 bases lay outside the gene matches. The CDR3 region has the DNA TGTGCCAGCAGTCAAAAGGACAGGGGCTCCTACGAGCAGTACTTC. Its protein is CASSQKDRGSYEQYF.

This clone was counted only a few times. This chain connects TRBV5-4 to TRBJ2-1; 7 nucleotides match TRBD2. With V trimmed by 2 bases and J by 7 bases, 9 bases remained unmatched. There are 15 residues in the CDR3. Looked up from germline, CDR1 is SGHNT and CDR2 is YYREEE (reference sequence). This chain's CDR3 is CASSFGGRSGNEQFF. CDR3 DNA sequence: TGTGCCAGCAGCTTTGGCGGGAGATCCGGGAATGAGCAGTTCTTC. Variable domain in full (rest from reference TRBV5-4 and TRBJ2-1): ETGVTQSPTHLIKTRGQQVTLRCSSQSGHNTVSWYQQALGQGPQFIFQYYREEENGRGNFPPRFSGLQFPNYSSELNVNALELDDSALYLCASSFGGRSGNEQFFGPGTRLTVL.

This clone has a handful of counts. The J gene is TRBJ1-2, the V gene TRBV20-1; TRBD1 might be the D (5 bases). CDR1 and CDR2 (germline): DFQATT, SNEGSKA (reference sequence). This CDR3 contains 11 residues. Trimming cost V 1 base and J 11 bases, with 11 bases left between them. The CDR3 region is CSARGITGYTF. CDR3 DNA sequence: TGCAGTGCTAGAGGGATCACAGGATACACCTTC.

This clone was seen more than once but under ten times. The rearrangement joins TRBV4-3 to TRBJ2-1; D may be TRBD1 or TRBD2 (7 bases each). Germline CDR1 reads LGHNA; CDR2 reads YSLEER. V was shortened by 8 bases and J by 2 bases, with 16 bases between the two germline ends. The CDR3 loop spans 15 amino acids. In DNA, the CDR3 is TGCGCCAGCTCCCCCGGGGGGACAGCCTACAATGAGCAGTTCTTC. Translating it yields CASSPGGTAYNEQFF.

This clone has a handful of counts. This chain links TRBV2 with TRBJ1-2; D is possibly TRBD1 (5 bases). This CDR3 contains 14 residues. Trimming took 1 base from V and 3 from J, leaving 9 bases between them. CDR1 is SNHLY, CDR2 FYNNEI, per germline. CDR3 sequence: CASSEEGLYYGYTF. As DNA, the CDR3 is TGTGCCAGCAGTGAAGAGGGACTTTACTATGGCTACACCTTC.

This clone turned up a few times. This sequence joins TRBV25-1 and TRBJ2-7; 8 bases line up with TRBD1. V lost 4 bases and J lost 2; bases outside the gene matches: 4. The germline V gene encodes CDR1 MGHDK and CDR2 SYGVNS. This CDR3 has 14 residues. The CDR3 region has the DNA TGTGCCAGCAGTGTAACAGGGGGTCCCTACGAGCAGTACTTC. This translates into CASSVTGGPYEQYF.

The rearrangement uses TRBV7-2 and TRBJ2-3; 8 bases line up with TRBD1. V lost 11 bases, J lost 3 bases, and 4 bases stayed unmatched. CDR3 length: 12 residues. The V gene's germline CDR1 is SGHTA and CDR2 FQGNSA. DNA for the CDR3: TGTGCCTACCGACAGGGGACAGATACGCAGTATTTT. Translated: CAYRQGTDTQYF.

This clone was counted a few times. This chain's CDR3 is CASSLPGNEKLFF. For the CDR3, the DNA is TGCGCCAGCAGCTTACCCGGTAATGAAAAACTGTTTTTT. The J gene is TRBJ1-4, the V gene TRBV5-1, with D unclear. The CDR3 runs to 13 residues. The V end was cut by 2 bases, the J end by 4 bases, with 6 bases between. Looked up from germline, CDR1 is SGHRS and CDR2 is YFSETQ.

This clone has more than one count but fewer than ten. The rearrangement uses TRBV5-1 and TRBJ2-3, with 9 bases matching TRBD2. The CDR3 length is 13 residues. Germline-derived CDR1 and CDR2 are SGHRS and YFSETQ. V lost 4 bases, J lost 6 bases, and 3 bases stayed unmatched. The CDR3 is CASSPGTSDTQYF. CDR3 in DNA: TGCGCCAGCAGCCCCGGGACTAGCGATACGCAGTATTTT.

The rearrangement joins TRBV19 to TRBJ1-1; 7 bases are a match to TRBD1. The CDR3 extends over 15 amino acids. Germline trimming cut 9 bases from V and 0 bases from J; bases unmatched to any gene: 10. Germline lookup yields CDR1 LNHDA and CDR2 SQIVND (reference sequence). The CDR3 sequence: CASRDRESLNTEAFF. CDR3 coding DNA: TGTGCCAGCCGGGACAGAGAGTCCTTGAACACTGAAGCTTTCTTT.

The V and J genes are TRBV15 and TRBJ1-2, with a possible D match to TRBD1 (6 bases). Germline V lookup: CDR1 LNHNV, CDR2 YYDKDF (reference sequence). Trimming cost V 1 base and J 8 bases, with 14 bases left between them. This CDR3 is 14 amino acids long. CDR3 in amino acids: CATSRATGFGGYTF. In DNA form, the CDR3 reads TGTGCCACCAGCAGAGCTACAGGGTTTGGCGGCTACACCTTC.

This clone was recorded a few times. The rearrangement links TRBV5-1 to TRBJ2-1; 8 bases match TRBD1. Trimming cost V 2 bases and J 6 bases; bases outside gene matches: 4. In germline, CDR1 is SGHRS, CDR2 YFSETQ. This CDR3 is built from 14 residues. The chain's CDR3 is CASSFRTGSNEQFF. Written as DNA, the CDR3 is TGCGCCAGCAGCTTTAGGACAGGGAGCAATGAGCAGTTCTTC.

The V and J genes are TRBV15 and TRBJ2-5; D might be TRBD1 (5 bases). With 1 base removed from V and 0 bases from J, the gap between germline ends came to 9 bases. Germline-derived CDR1 and CDR2 are LNHNV and YYDKDF (reference sequence). This CDR3 region has 15 residues. This CDR3 reads CATSRGTGYQETQYF. CDR3 DNA sequence: TGTGCCACCAGCAGAGGAACAGGATACCAAGAGACCCAGTACTTC.

This clone was recorded a few times. The gene calls are TRBV5-1 and TRBJ2-3; TRBD2 agrees at 7 bases. This CDR3 has 14 residues. With 4 bases clipped from V and 7 bases from J, the junction kept 9 bases outside the gene matches. CDR1 and CDR2 (germline): SGHRS, YFSETQ. The CDR3 nucleotides are TGCGCCAGCAGCCCCCGGCTAGCGGCTTATACGCAGTATTTT. Its translation: CASSPRLAAYTQYF.

This chain joins TRBV19 and TRBJ1-5; 9 nucleotides match TRBD1. CDR1 and CDR2 from the germline V gene are LNHDA and SQIVND (reference sequence). The CDR3 is 13 amino acids. Losses at the gene ends were 7 bases for V and 11 bases for J; bases not matched to a gene: 9. As DNA, the CDR3 is TGTGCCAGTACACAGGGGGCAAGCATCGCCCAGCATTTT. Translated: CASTQGASIAQHF.

V gene TRBV7-2 combines with J gene TRBJ2-7; TRBD2 matches at 7 bases. Germline V lookup: CDR1 SGHTA, CDR2 FQGNSA. The CDR3 length is 14 residues. The V and J ends lost 1 base and 6 bases, in that order; junction bases with no gene match: 6. The chain's CDR3 is CASSLVLWTSEQYV. The CDR3 nucleotides are TGTGCCAGCAGCTTAGTTCTCTGGACTAGCGAGCAGTACGTC.

The chain combines TRBV30 with TRBJ1-6, with D possibly TRBD1 on 6 matching bases. The germline V gene encodes CDR1 GTSNPN and CDR2 SVGIG (reference sequence). The CDR3 has 16 amino acids. Trimming removed 2 bases at V and 10 bases at J, with 21 bases between. CDR3 bases: TGTGCCTGGAGTCGAAACAGGGTGAGGTTAGGCTCACCCCTCCACTTT. Protein sequence: CAWSRNRVRLGSPLHF.

This clone was seen only a few times. The chain uses TRBV7-2 and TRBJ2-1; no firm D call. The CDR3 is 13 amino acids. Trimming shortened V by 3 bases and J by 9 bases, and 12 bases separated the two germline ends. Per germline, CDR1 SGHTA and CDR2 FQGNSA. The CDR3 reads CASSFDGSTEQFF. Here the CDR3 DNA reads TGTGCCAGCAGCTTTGACGGTTCGACTGAGCAGTTCTTC.

This clone was seen only a few times. Written as DNA, the CDR3 is TGTGCCATCAGTTCGGCCGGACTCCTCTACGAGCAGTACTTC. Translation: CAISSAGLLYEQYF. The chain recombines TRBV10-3 with TRBJ2-7; maybe TRBD2 (5 bases). CDR3 length equals 14 residues. Germline V lookup: CDR1 ENHRY, CDR2 SYGVKD. Trimming pared 5 bases from V and 3 bases from J, leaving 14 bases between.

In its sample, this clone was seen a few times. The chain has TRBV11-2 and TRBJ2-3, with TRBD2 identical over 9 bases. Germline trimming cut 2 bases from V and 6 bases from J; bases unmatched to any gene: 6. Germline V gene lookup returns CDR1 SGHAT and CDR2 FQNNGV. The CDR3 has 15 residues. The DNA for the CDR3 is TGTGCCAGCAGCTTACCGGGACTAGCTTCCGATACGCAGTATTTT. It yields the protein CASSLPGLASDTQYF. The full variable domain, completed using reference TRBV11-2 and TRBJ2-3, is EAGVAQSPRYKIIEKRQSVAFWCNPISGHATLYWYQQILGQGPKLLIQFQNNGVVDDSQLPKDRFSAERLKGVDSTLKIQPAKLEDSAVYLCASSLPGLASDTQYFGPGTRLTVL.

The V gene is TRBV5-1, the J gene TRBJ1-6, with TRBD1 matching over 9 bases. Trimming at V came to 3 bases and at J to 7 bases, leaving 5 bases not matched to a gene. The CDR3 is made up of 15 amino acids. Germline lookup yields CDR1 SGHRS and CDR2 YFSETQ. DNA for the CDR3: TGCGCCAGCAGCTATACCGGGACAGGGAATTCACCCCTCCACTTT. It encodes CASSYTGTGNSPLHF.

The gene calls are TRBV10-3 and TRBJ2-1, with 8 positions matching TRBD2. V lost 6 bases to trimming and J lost 2 bases; unmatched junction nucleotides: 6. The germline V gene encodes CDR1 ENHRY and CDR2 SYGVKD. The length of the CDR3 is 15 residues. CDR3 coding DNA: TGTGCCATCAGCCAACTAGCGGAAGCCTACAATGAGCAGTTCTTC. Protein sequence: CAISQLAEAYNEQFF.